Below, 24 T cell receptor beta chains from the same sample are listed, as sequenced in a study of T-cell memory formation after mild COVID-19. TCRdb analysed the 5' RACE reads with MiXCR anew, one entry per CDR3 protein. The table has approximately 190,000 distinct CDR3 sequences, about 17% seen once. Material: PBMCs or a T cell subset sorted from them (not recorded which). The receptors derive from an adult woman who had mild COVID-19 (a few samples of this study predate the infection). Cell type and time point are not known.

The V gene is TRBV16, the J gene TRBJ2-1; 10 nucleotides agree with TRBD1. The CDR3 is 15 residues long. Losses at the gene ends were 0 bases for V and 6 bases for J; bases not matched to a gene: 2. The germline gives CDR1 KGHSY, CDR2 FQNENV. The CDR3 spells CASSQSWTGGNEQFF. The CDR3 DNA reads as TGTGCCAGCAGCCAATCCTGGACAGGGGGCAATGAGCAGTTCTTC.

The chain employs TRBV3-1 and TRBJ1-1; the D gene is possibly TRBD1 (5 bases). The CDR3 loop spans 15 amino acids. V was cut by 4 bases and J by 4 bases, with 16 bases left in between. The V gene's germline CDR1 is LGHDT and CDR2 YNNKEL (reference sequence). The CDR3 loop is CASSRTGGAATEAFF. The CDR3 coding sequence is TGTGCCAGCAGCCGGACCGGCGGGGCGGCCACTGAAGCTTTCTTT.

This clonotype has only a few counts. The rearrangement joins TRBV4-1 to TRBJ2-1; D may be TRBD2 (6 bases). The CDR3 spans 16 residues. Germline V gene lookup returns CDR1 MGHRA and CDR2 YSYEKL. Trimming took 4 bases from V and 2 from J, leaving 15 bases between them. CDR3 sequence: CASSPAGGDPYNEQFF. CDR3 in DNA: TGCGCCAGCAGCCCAGCGGGTGGGGATCCCTACAATGAGCAGTTCTTC.

This clonotype occurred many times. The chain is built from TRBV7-2 and TRBJ2-7; D remains unclear. The germline CDR1 and CDR2 sequences are SGHTA and FQGNSA. V dropped 5 bases and J dropped 2 bases, with 7 bases sitting between them. The length of the CDR3 is 12 residues. This chain's CDR3 is CASSRQAYEQYF. The CDR3 DNA reads as TGTGCCAGCAGCAGGCAGGCCTACGAGCAGTACTTC.

This clonotype was found a few times. The chain couples TRBV2 to TRBJ1-4; D is unclear. Deletions cut 2 bases from V and 4 bases from J, with 8 bases between. The CDR3 is 14 amino acids. CDR1 and CDR2 (germline): SNHLY, FYNNEI. In DNA form, the CDR3 reads TGTGCCAGCAGTGAACGTCAGATTAATGAAAAACTGTTTTTT. Translating gives CASSERQINEKLFF.

This clonotype appeared many times. This sequence joins TRBV20-1 and TRBJ2-7; D possibly uses TRBD1 or TRBD2 (5 bases each). The CDR3 totals 15 residues. Trimming left V 4 bases short and J 4 bases short, with 20 bases between. Germline CDR1 DFQATT, CDR2 SNEGSKA (reference sequence). The CDR3 sequence is CSATRGVSETYEQYF. The CDR3 DNA reads as TGCAGTGCTACTCGGGGCGTGAGCGAGACTTACGAGCAGTACTTC.

This chain uses TRBV3-1 with TRBJ1-4, with unresolved D. The CDR3 sequence is 15 residues long. Trimming took 1 base from V and 5 from J, leaving 11 bases between them. Germline lookup yields CDR1 LGHDT and CDR2 YNNKEL (reference sequence). CDR3 sequence (DNA): TGTGCCAGCAGCCAAGGAGGAATGCCCAATGAAAAACTGTTTTTT. Protein: CASSQGGMPNEKLFF.

The chain links TRBV12-3 or TRBV12-4 to TRBJ1-1; D gene uncertain. Trimming cost V 7 bases and J 4 bases, with 13 bases left between them. The CDR3 contains 13 residues. The CDR3 nucleotides read TGTGCCAGCACCCTAGGGAGTAGCACTGAAGCTTTCTTT. Translation gives CASTLGSSTEAFF.

This clonotype was detected only a few times. The genes are TRBV12-3 or TRBV12-4 and TRBJ2-1; D unclear. V was pared by 3 bases and J by 10 bases, with 16 bases between. The CDR3 is made up of 14 amino acids. This CDR3 is CASSLAYSNGEQFF. DNA for the CDR3: TGTGCCAGCAGTTTGGCCTACTCAAATGGAGAGCAGTTCTTC.

This clonotype was detected many times. The chain has TRBV20-1 and TRBJ2-7; D possibly uses TRBD1 or TRBD2 (5 bases each). The V and J ends lost 3 bases and 8 bases respectively, with 17 bases between them. The CDR3 runs 13 residues. Germline loops: CDR1 DFQATT, CDR2 SNEGSKA (reference sequence). In nucleotides, the CDR3 is TGCAGTGCTAGTAAGGAACGGGACGGCCAGCAGTACTTC. Residues: CSASKERDGQQYF.

The chain uses TRBV7-2 and TRBJ2-6, with TRBD2 as a possible D gene (6 bases). Germline assignment: CDR1 SGHTA and CDR2 FQGNSA. Trimming cost V 5 bases and J 0 bases, with 14 bases left between them. The CDR3 has 17 residues. CDR3 bases: TGTGCCAGCAGCGCGGGGTGGGCTCTCTCTGGGGCCAACGTCCTGACTTTC. Translation: CASSAGWALSGANVLTF.

This sequence joins TRBV29-1 and TRBJ2-7; 9 positions match TRBD1. V lost 5 bases, J lost 3 bases, and 5 bases stayed unmatched. This CDR3 contains 13 residues. From germline, CDR1 is SQVTM and CDR2 ANQGSEA. The CDR3 spells CSVRDREGYEQYF. The CDR3 bases are TGCAGCGTTAGGGACAGGGAGGGCTACGAGCAGTACTTC.

The rearrangement uses TRBV6-2 or TRBV6-3 and TRBJ2-7, with D uncertain. Trimming stripped 3 bases from V and 0 bases from J, with 21 bases between. The CDR3 has 18 amino acids. Germline V gene data show CDR1 as MNHEY and CDR2 as SVGEGT. CDR3 sequence reads: CASSYLVNGGMLSYEQYF. CDR3 nucleotides: TGTGCCAGCAGTTATTTGGTCAACGGCGGAATGCTCTCCTACGAGCAGTACTTC.

The chain combines TRBV4-3 with TRBJ1-1; tentatively, D is TRBD1 (5 bases). The CDR3 totals 15 residues. CDR1 LGHNA and CDR2 YSLEER come from the germline V gene. V was trimmed by 7 bases and J by 1 base, leaving 16 bases between them. The CDR3 DNA sequence: TGCGCCAGCACCTTTGGAGACAGATCGAACACTGAAGCTTTCTTT. Translated, it gives CASTFGDRSNTEAFF.

V and J are TRBV12-3 or TRBV12-4 and TRBJ1-5; 10 bases are a match to TRBD1. The J segment lost 10 bases and the V segment lost 5 bases, leaving 8 bases of the junction unmatched. The CDR3 contains 14 residues. The CDR3 here is CASSPGQGPRPQHF. DNA of the CDR3: TGTGCCAGCAGTCCGGGACAGGGGCCCCGTCCCCAGCATTTT.

In this sample, this clonotype turned up many times. The V gene is TRBV24-1, the J gene TRBJ1-3; no clear D. The V gene's germline CDR1 is KGHDR and CDR2 SFDVKD. Trimming stripped 4 bases from V and 2 bases from J, with 11 bases between. The CDR3 spans 15 residues. The CDR3 region is CATSDAEETGNTIYF. CDR3 in DNA: TGTGCCACCAGTGACGCAGAGGAGACTGGAAACACCATATATTTT.

CDR3 protein: CASSSPFRTSGYNEQFF. The CDR3 region has the DNA TGTGCCAGCAGTAGCCCCTTCCGGACTAGCGGATACAATGAGCAGTTCTTC. The V call is TRBV2, the J call TRBJ2-1; 10 positions match TRBD2. The CDR3 totals 17 residues. CDR1 SNHLY and CDR2 FYNNEI come from the germline V gene. V trimming: 5 bases; J trimming: 4 bases; junction bases outside the gene matches: 11.

This clonotype was detected only a few times. This rearrangement joins TRBV7-9 to TRBJ2-5, with a possible D match to TRBD2 (6 bases). V was clipped by 6 bases and J by 0 bases, with 14 bases between them. The length of the CDR3 is 15 residues. Per germline, CDR1 SEHNR and CDR2 FQNEAQ (reference sequence). CDR3 amino acids: CASSLSGTYQETQYF. The DNA for the CDR3 is TGTGCCAGCAGTCTATCCGGGACTTACCAAGAGACCCAGTACTTC.

This chain joins TRBV5-1 and TRBJ2-7; 11 bases fit TRBD2. The CDR3 is 16 residues long. V dropped 5 bases and J dropped 0; count of bases not matched to a gene: 7. Germline lookup yields CDR1 SGHRS and CDR2 YFSETQ. DNA of the CDR3: TGCGCCAGCAGTAACACTAGCGGGAGAAGCTCCTACGAGCAGTACTTC. This gives the protein CASSNTSGRSSYEQYF. The complete variable domain, with remaining parts taken from reference TRBV5-1 and TRBJ2-7, reads KAGVTQTPRYLIKTRGQQVTLSCSPISGHRSVSWYQQTPGQGLQFLFEYFSETQRNKGNFPGRFSGRQFSNSRSEMNVSTLELGDSALYLCASSNTSGRSSYEQYFGPGTRLTVT.

The rearrangement joins TRBV9 to TRBJ1-1; D is unclear. Germline V CDR1 and CDR2: SGDLS, YYNGEE. The CDR3 has 14 residues. V was pared by 5 bases and J by 5 bases, with 16 bases between. The CDR3 DNA follows: TGTGCCAGCAGTGTATTCCCTCAGAGGACTGAAGCTTTCTTT. It specifies CASSVFPQRTEAFF.

Concerning this clonotype itself: One end of the junction fails to match germline, which may point to a read error. The V and J genes are TRBV6-6 and TRBJ2-7, with 8 bases aligning to TRBD1. CDR1 and CDR2 from the germline V gene are MNHNY and SVGAGI (reference sequence). The CDR3 has 15 amino acids. The CDR3 is CDSRHTGTGSYEQYF. DNA of the CDR3: TGTGACAGCAGACATACCGGGACAGGATCCTACGAGCAGTACTTC.

This clonotype was seen at least ten times. The chain recombines TRBV4-2 with TRBJ1-2, with a tentative D call TRBD1 (5 bases). This CDR3 contains 14 residues. The V end lost 0 bases, the J end lost 4 bases, and 9 bases lay between the germline ends. From germline, CDR1 is LGHNA and CDR2 YNFKEQ. This CDR3 reads CASSQDQGSYGYTF. The CDR3 coding sequence is TGTGCCAGCAGCCAAGATCAGGGTTCCTATGGCTACACCTTC.

This rearrangement joins TRBV7-3 to TRBJ2-5; D is perhaps TRBD2 (5 bases). V lost 0 bases and J 0 bases, leaving 8 bases between the germline ends. Germline loops: CDR1 SGHTA, CDR2 FQGTGA. The CDR3 is 15 residues long. The CDR3 loop reads CASSLTGGYQETQYF. The CDR3 DNA follows: TGTGCCAGCAGCTTAACTGGCGGGTACCAAGAGACCCAGTACTTC.

This clonotype was counted between two and nine times. This chain connects TRBV7-2 to TRBJ2-5; 9 positions agree with TRBD1. V gave up 5 bases and J gave up 3 bases; unmatched junction bases: 4. CDR1 is SGHTA and CDR2 is FQGNSA in the germline V gene. The CDR3 length is 14 residues. The CDR3 sequence: CASSRGTGKETQYF. CDR3 bases: TGTGCCAGCAGCCGTGGGACAGGGAAAGAGACCCAGTACTTC.